This T cell receptor beta chain is from a study of cytotoxic CD8 clonotypes in ibrutinib-treated CLL. Study-level background: Recorded responses included about 25 partial and 2 complete; following median roughly 68 months, roughly 15 stayed remitted and 12 progressed.

TCRdb's copy holds only in-frame clones and misses some; the assay was immunoSEQ multiplex PCR. The sample records 200,000 or so clones, nearly 80% being singletons. V lost 3 bases and J lost 1, with 15 bases in between. The CDR3 runs 16 residues. CDR1 and CDR2 from the germline V gene are KGHSH and LQKENI. The TCR sequence derives from a human donor with chronic lymphocytic leukemia. The rearrangement joins TRBV18 to TRBJ1-1; D remains ambiguous. Sequenced material: PBMCs, taken after 12 months of ibrutinib treatment. The CDR3 DNA sequence: TGTGCCAGCTCACCTAAGAGAAGTCATACGAACACTGAAGCTTTCTTT. Translating it yields CASSPKRSHTNTEAFF.